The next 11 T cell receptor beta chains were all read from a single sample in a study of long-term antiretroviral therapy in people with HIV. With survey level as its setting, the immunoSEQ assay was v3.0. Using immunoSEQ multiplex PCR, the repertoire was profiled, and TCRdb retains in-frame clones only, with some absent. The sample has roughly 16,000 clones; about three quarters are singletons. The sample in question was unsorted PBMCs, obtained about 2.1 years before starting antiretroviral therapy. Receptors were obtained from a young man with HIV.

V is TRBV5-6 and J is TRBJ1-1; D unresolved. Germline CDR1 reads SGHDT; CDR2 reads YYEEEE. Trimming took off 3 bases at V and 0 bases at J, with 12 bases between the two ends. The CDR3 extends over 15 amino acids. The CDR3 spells CASSWLNVMNTEAFF. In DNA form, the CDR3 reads TGTGCCAGCAGCTGGCTGAACGTCATGAACACTGAAGCTTTCTTT.

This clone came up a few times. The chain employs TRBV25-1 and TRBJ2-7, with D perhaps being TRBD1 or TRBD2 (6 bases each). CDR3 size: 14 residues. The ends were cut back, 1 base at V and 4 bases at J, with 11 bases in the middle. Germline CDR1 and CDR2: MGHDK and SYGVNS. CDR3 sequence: CASSEWGAIYEQYF. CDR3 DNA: TGTGCCAGCAGTGAATGGGGGGCGATTTACGAGCAGTACTTC.

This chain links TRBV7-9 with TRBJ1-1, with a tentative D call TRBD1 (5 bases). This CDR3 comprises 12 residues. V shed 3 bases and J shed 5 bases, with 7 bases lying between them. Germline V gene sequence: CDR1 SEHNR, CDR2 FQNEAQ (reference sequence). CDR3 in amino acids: CASSFGQTEAFF. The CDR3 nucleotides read TGTGCCAGCAGCTTCGGACAAACTGAAGCTTTCTTT.

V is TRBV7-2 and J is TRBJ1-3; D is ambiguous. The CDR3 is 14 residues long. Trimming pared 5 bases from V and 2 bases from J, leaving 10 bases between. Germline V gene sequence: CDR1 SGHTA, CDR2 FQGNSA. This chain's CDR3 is CASSPASAGNTIYF. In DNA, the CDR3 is TGTGCCAGCAGCCCCGCGTCGGCTGGAAACACCATATATTTT. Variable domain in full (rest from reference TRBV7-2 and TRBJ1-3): GAGVSQSPSNKVTEKGKDVELRCDPISGHTALYWYRQSLGQGLEFLIYFQGNSAPDKSGLPSDRFSAERTGGSVSTLTIQRTQQEDSAVYLCASSPASAGNTIYFGEGSWLTVV.

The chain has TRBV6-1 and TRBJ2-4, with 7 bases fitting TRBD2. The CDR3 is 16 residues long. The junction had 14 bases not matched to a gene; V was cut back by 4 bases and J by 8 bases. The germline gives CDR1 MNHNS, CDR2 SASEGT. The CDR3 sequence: CASSGVWGREGDIQYF. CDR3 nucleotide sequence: TGTGCCAGCAGTGGGGTGTGGGGCAGGGAGGGCGACATTCAGTACTTC.

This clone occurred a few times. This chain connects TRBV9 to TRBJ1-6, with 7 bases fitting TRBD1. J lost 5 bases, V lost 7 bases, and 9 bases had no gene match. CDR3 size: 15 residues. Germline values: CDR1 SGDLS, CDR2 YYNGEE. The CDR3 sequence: CASGSGGQNNSPLHF. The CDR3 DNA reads TGTGCCAGCGGATCCGGGGGACAGAATAATTCACCCCTCCACTTT.

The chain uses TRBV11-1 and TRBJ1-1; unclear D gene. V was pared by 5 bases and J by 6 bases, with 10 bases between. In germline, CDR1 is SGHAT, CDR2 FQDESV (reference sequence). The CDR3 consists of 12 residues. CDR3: CASSTVWAEAFF. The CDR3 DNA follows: TGTGCCAGCAGCACCGTATGGGCTGAAGCTTTCTTT.

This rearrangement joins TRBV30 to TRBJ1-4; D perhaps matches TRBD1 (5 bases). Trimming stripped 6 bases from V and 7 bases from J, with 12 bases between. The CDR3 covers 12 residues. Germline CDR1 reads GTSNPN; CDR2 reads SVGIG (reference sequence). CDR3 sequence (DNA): TGTGCCTGCAGGGCGTCCGGTGAAAAACTGTTTTTT. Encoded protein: CACRASGEKLFF.

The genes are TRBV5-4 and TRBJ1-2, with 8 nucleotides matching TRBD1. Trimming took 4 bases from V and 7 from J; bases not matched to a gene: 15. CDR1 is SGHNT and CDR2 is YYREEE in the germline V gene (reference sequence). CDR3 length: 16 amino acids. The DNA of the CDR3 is TGTGCCAGCAGCACGGGAAGGGGTCAGGGGGCGTTTGGCTACACCTTC. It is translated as CASSTGRGQGAFGYTF.

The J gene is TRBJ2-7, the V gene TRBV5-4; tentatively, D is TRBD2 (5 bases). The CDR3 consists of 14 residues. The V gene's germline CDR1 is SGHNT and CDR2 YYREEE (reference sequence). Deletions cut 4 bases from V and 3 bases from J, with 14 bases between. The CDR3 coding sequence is TGTGCCAGCAGCCCTACCACCGGGGTCTACGAGCAGTACTTC. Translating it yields CASSPTTGVYEQYF.

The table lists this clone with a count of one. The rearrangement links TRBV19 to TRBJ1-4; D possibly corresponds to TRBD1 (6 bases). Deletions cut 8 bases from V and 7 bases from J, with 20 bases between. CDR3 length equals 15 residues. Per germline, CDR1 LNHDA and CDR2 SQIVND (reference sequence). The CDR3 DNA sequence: TGTGCCAGTTCGACCTCCGGGGGGCCGAGTGAAAAACTGTTTTTT. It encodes CASSTSGGPSEKLFF.